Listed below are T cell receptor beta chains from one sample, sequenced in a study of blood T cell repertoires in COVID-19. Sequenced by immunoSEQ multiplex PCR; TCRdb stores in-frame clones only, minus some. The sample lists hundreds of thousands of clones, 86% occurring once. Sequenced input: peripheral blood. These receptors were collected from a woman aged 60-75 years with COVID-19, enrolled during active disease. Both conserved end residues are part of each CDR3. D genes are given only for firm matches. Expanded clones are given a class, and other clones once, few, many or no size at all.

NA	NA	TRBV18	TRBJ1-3	TGTGCCAGCTTACCTACGGAGACCGGAAACACCATATATTTT	CASLPTETGNTIYF
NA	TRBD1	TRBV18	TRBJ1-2	TGTGCCAGCTCAGCGGACAGGGGGCTTGGCTACACCTTC	CASSADRGLGYTF
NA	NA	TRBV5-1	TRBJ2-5	TGCGCCAGCAGCCGGGGGGAGACCCAGTACTTC	CASSRGETQYF
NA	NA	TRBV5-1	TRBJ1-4	TGCGCCAGCAGCCCCGGACAGTCAACTAATGAAAAACTGTTTTTT	CASSPGQSTNEKLFF
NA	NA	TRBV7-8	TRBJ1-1	TGTGCCAGCAGCTTAGATATGAACACTGAAGCTTTCTTT	CASSLDMNTEAFF
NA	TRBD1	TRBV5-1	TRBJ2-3	TGCGCCAGCAGCCACGGGACAGGGATAACCACAGATACGCAGTATTTT	CASSHGTGITTDTQYF
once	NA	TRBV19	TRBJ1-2	TGTGCCAGTAGCCCTACTCAAGGGGAATATGGCTACACCTTC	CASSPTQGEYGYTF
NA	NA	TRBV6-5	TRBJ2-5	TGTGCCAGCAGACAACAGGGCCGACAAGAGACCCAGTACTTC	CASRQQGRQETQYF
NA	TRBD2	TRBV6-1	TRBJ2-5	TGTGCCAGCAGTGAATTGCGGGGGGGCCCCCAAGAGACCCAGTACTTC	CASSELRGGPQETQYF
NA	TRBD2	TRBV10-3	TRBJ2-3	TGTGCCATCAAGGGGACTAGCGGGGTTAGCACAGATACGCAGTATTTT	CAIKGTSGVSTDTQYF
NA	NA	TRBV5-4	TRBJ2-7	TGTGCCAGCAGCCCTGCGGGGGCTCCCTACGAGCAGTACTTC	CASSPAGAPYEQYF
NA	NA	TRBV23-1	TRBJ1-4	TGCGCCAGCAGTCGTCGGGGGGCGCATGAAAAACTGTTTTTT	CASSRRGAHEKLFF
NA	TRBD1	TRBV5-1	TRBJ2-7	TGCGCCAGCAGCGCCGGGACAGTCGGATACGAGCAGTACTTC	CASSAGTVGYEQYF
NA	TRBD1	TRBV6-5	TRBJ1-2	TGTGCCAGCAGACCCGGACAGGTGGAGGGCTACACCTTC	CASRPGQVEGYTF
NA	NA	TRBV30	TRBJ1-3	TGTGCTATAGACACCTCTGGAAACACCATATATTTT	CAIDTSGNTIYF
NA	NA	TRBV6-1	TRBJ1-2	TGTGCCAGCAGTGAATATGTCTATGGCTACACCTTC	CASSEYVYGYTF
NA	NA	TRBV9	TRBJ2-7	TGTGCCAGCAGCGTTGGGGGGGCTTCCCCCTACGAGCAGTACTTC	CASSVGGASPYEQYF
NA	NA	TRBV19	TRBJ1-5	TGTGCCAGTGTTGCCAGGCCTTATAGCAATCAGCCCCAGCATTTT	CASVARPYSNQPQHF
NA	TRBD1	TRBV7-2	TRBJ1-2	TGTGCCAGCAGCTTCCGGACAGGGGGCAATGGCTACACCTTC	CASSFRTGGNGYTF
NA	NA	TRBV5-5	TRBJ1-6	TGTGCCAGCAGCTTTCAGCGCGACGGGAATTCACCCCTCCACTTT	CASSFQRDGNSPLHF
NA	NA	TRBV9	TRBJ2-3	TGTGCCAGCAGCCCCCGAGATACGCAGTATTTT	CASSPRDTQYF
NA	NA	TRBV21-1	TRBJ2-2	TGTGCCAGCAGCAAACCCAGCGGGGGTAGATCCGGGGAGCTGTTTTTT	CASSKPSGGRSGELFF
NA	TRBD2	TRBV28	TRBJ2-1	TGTGCCAGCAGACGCTCGGGGCGGGGGACGTCCGGTGAGCAGTTCTTC	CASRRSGRGTSGEQFF
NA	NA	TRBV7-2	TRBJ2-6	TGTGCCAGCAGCTTAGCAGGGGCTGGGGCCAACGTCCTGACTTTC	CASSLAGAGANVLTF
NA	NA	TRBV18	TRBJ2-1	TGTGCCAGCTCACCACCGGCACAGCCTACCTATGAGCAGTTCTTC	CASSPPAQPTYEQFF
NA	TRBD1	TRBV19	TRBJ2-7	TGTGCCAGTAGTATAGGTGGGACAGTCCCACCGAGCGAGCAGTACTTC	CASSIGGTVPPSEQYF
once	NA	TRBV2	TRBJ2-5	TGTGCCAGCACCGAGGGGGACCAAGAGACCCAGTACTTC	CASTEGDQETQYF
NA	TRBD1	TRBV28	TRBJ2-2	TGTGCCAGCAGTATCCCGGGACAGCTGAACACCGGGGAGCTGTTTTTT	CASSIPGQLNTGELFF
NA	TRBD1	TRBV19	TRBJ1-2	TGTGCCAGTAGGGGGACAGGGGGAAACGATGGCTACACCTTC	CASRGTGGNDGYTF
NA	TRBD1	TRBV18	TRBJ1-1	TGTGCCAGCTCCCTAAGGGGACAGGGGGGTTTCACTGAAGCTTTCTTT	CASSLRGQGGFTEAFF
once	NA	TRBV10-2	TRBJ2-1	TGCGCCAGCGTCCGGACCCCGGGGGATGAGCAGTTCTTC	CASVRTPGDEQFF
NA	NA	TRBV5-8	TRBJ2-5	TGTGCCAGCAGCTTGGGGAGACAGGTTCAAGAGACCCAGTACTTC	CASSLGRQVQETQYF
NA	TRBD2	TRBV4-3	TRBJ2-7	TGCGCCAGCAGCCAGCGGGGGGGCGTTGTGTACGAGCAGTACTTC	CASSQRGGVVYEQYF
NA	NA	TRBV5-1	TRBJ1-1	TGCGCCAGCAGCAGGAGGGCTAACACTGAAGCTTTCTTT	CASSRRANTEAFF
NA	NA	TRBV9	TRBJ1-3	TGTGCCAGCAGCGTAGTCGGGGGTTCAACTGGAAACACCATATATTTT	CASSVVGGSTGNTIYF
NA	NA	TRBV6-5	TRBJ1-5	TGTGCCAGCACGGGCGACGGGGGAAGCAATCAGCCCCAGCATTTT	CASTGDGGSNQPQHF
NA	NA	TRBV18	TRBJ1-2	TGTGCCAGCTCTCCGGGACACCGCTATGGCTACACCTTC	CASSPGHRYGYTF